Below are 8 T cell receptor beta chains sequenced from a single sample in a study of radiotherapy plus CTLA-4 blockade in lung cancer. Sequencing used immunoSEQ multiplex PCR; TCRdb keeps in-frame clones, though not all of them. This table has roughly 50,000 clones, nearly 90% appearing once. This sample comprised peripheral blood, obtained from a patient treated with radiotherapy plus ipilimumab. All receptors derive from a human donor with non-small cell lung cancer whose response to radiotherapy plus ipilimumab could not be evaluated.

The chain is built from TRBV7-9 and TRBJ1-4, with no clear D. Germline CDR1 reads SEHNR; CDR2 reads FQNEAQ (reference sequence). Trimming pared 5 bases from V and 5 bases from J, leaving 15 bases between. The CDR3 is made up of 15 amino acids. CDR3 sequence reads: CASSPSVAVNEKLFF. CDR3 DNA: TGTGCCAGCAGCCCCTCGGTGGCGGTAAATGAAAAACTGTTTTTT. Using reference TRBV7-9 and TRBJ1-4 for the parts outside the CDR3, the full variable domain is DTGVSQNPRHKITKRGQNVTFRCDPISEHNRLYWYRQTLGQGPEFLTYFQNEAQLEKSRLLSDRFSAERPKGSFSTLEIQRTEQGDSAMYLCASSPSVAVNEKLFFGSGTQLSVL.

The J gene is TRBJ1-3, the V gene TRBV4-1; possibly TRBD1 for D (5 bases). Germline V gives CDR1 MGHRA, CDR2 YSYEKL. The CDR3 contains 19 residues. V dropped 1 base and J dropped 0 bases, with 19 bases sitting between them. This chain's CDR3 is CASSQVAQAPFSSGNTIYF. The CDR3 DNA reads as TGCGCCAGCAGCCAAGTCGCACAGGCCCCTTTTTCCTCTGGAAACACCATATATTTT.

This chain uses TRBV5-8 with TRBJ2-1; D possibly corresponds to TRBD2 (6 bases). Germline V gene lookup returns CDR1 SGHTS and CDR2 YDEGEE. This CDR3 comprises 13 residues. The V and J ends lost 1 base and 7 bases respectively, with 9 bases between them. CDR3 protein: CASSLFGGNEQFF. The CDR3 DNA sequence: TGTGCCAGCAGCTTGTTTGGGGGGAATGAGCAGTTCTTC.

The genes are TRBV6-5 and TRBJ1-2; D remains unclear. Trimming took 0 bases from V and 0 from J, leaving 8 bases between them. The CDR3 runs to 15 residues. Germline V gives CDR1 MNHEY, CDR2 SVGAGI. The CDR3, as DNA: TGTGCCAGCAGTTACTCGCTATCAACTAACTATGGCTACACCTTC. Protein: CASSYSLSTNYGYTF.

This chain joins TRBV21-1 and TRBJ2-1; whether TRBD2, the table's D call, matches the DNA was not checked. TRBV21-1 is tagged as a pseudogene. The CDR3 length is 16 residues. The CDR3 region is CASSGPTSGYDNEQFF. The CDR3, as DNA: TGTGCCAGCAGCGGGCCGACTAGCGGCTACGACAATGAGCAGTTCTTC.

The J gene is TRBJ2-7, the V gene TRBV6-5; 10 bases match TRBD1. With V trimmed by 7 bases and J by 3 bases, 6 bases remained unmatched. This CDR3 has 14 residues. Germline CDR1 MNHEY, CDR2 SVGAGI. CDR3 amino acids: CASNPRTGGYEQYF. In nucleotides, the CDR3 is TGTGCCAGCAACCCAAGGACAGGGGGCTACGAGCAGTACTTC.

J is TRBJ2-2 and V is TRBV19, with D unresolved. Per the germline V gene, CDR1 is LNHDA and CDR2 is SQIVND (reference sequence). CDR3 size: 16 residues. The V end lost 3 bases, the J end lost 7 bases, and 18 bases lay between the germline ends. Here the CDR3 reads CASSINALGFSGELFF. DNA for the CDR3: TGTGCCAGTAGTATTAACGCCCTCGGGTTTAGCGGGGAGCTGTTTTTT.

J is TRBJ2-7 and V is TRBV5-1, with 7 positions matching TRBD2. The germline V gene encodes CDR1 SGHRS and CDR2 YFSETQ. The V gene end was trimmed by 0 bases and the J gene end by 0 bases; junction bases not matched to a gene: 6. This CDR3 comprises 16 residues. The CDR3 protein is CASSLDIAGRSYEQYF. CDR3 in DNA: TGCGCCAGCAGCTTGGACATAGCGGGTCGCTCCTACGAGCAGTACTTC.